This passage covers 6 T cell receptor beta chains from one sample sequenced in a study of T-cell memory formation after mild COVID-19. TCRdb re-called the 5' RACE reads with MiXCR, one entry per CDR3 protein. The sample lists 150,000 to 200,000 distinct CDR3 sequences; around 13% were seen once. What was sequenced was PBMCs or a T cell subset sorted from them (not recorded which). These receptor sequences come from a young man who had mild COVID-19 (a few samples of this study predate the infection). Cell type and time point are not known.

Notes on this clonotype: A single base separates this from a much larger clone, so it may be a read error. The chain is built from TRBV12-3 or TRBV12-4 and TRBJ2-7; D tentatively reads TRBD1 or TRBD2 (5 bases each). The CDR3 has 14 amino acids. In DNA, the CDR3 is TGTGCCGGCAGTTTCCCGGGGACCTCCTACGAGCAGTACTTC. It encodes CAGSFPGTSYEQYF.

This clonotype was counted only a few times. The rearrangement links TRBV7-2 to TRBJ2-1; 7 nucleotides line up with TRBD1. The V segment lost 5 bases and the J segment 8 bases; nucleotides outside the gene matches: 18. The CDR3 runs 17 residues. Looked up from germline, CDR1 is SGHTA and CDR2 is FQGNSA. CDR3 in DNA: TGTGCCAGCAGCCCACCGAGGGGGCAGGGAAAGGCAGATGAGCAGTTCTTC. Protein product: CASSPPRGQGKADEQFF.

There are a few counts of this clonotype. V gene TRBV28 combines with J gene TRBJ1-1; weak D call: TRBD1 (5 bases). Trimming took 1 base from V and 7 from J, leaving 7 bases between them. Germline CDR1 and CDR2: MDHEN and SYDVKM. The CDR3 has 12 amino acids. The CDR3 protein is CASSLFQGEAFF. The CDR3 nucleotides are TGTGCCAGCAGTTTATTCCAGGGTGAAGCTTTCTTT. Full variable domain (outside the CDR3, taken from reference TRBV28 and TRBJ1-1): DVKVTQSSRYLVKRTGEKVFLECVQDMDHENMFWYRQDPGLGLRLIYFSYDVKMKEKGDIPEGYSVSREKKERFSLILESASTNQTSMYLCASSLFQGEAFFGQGTRLTVV.

The chain has TRBV24-1 and TRBJ2-1; no firm D call. V shed 4 bases and J shed 8 bases, with 11 bases lying between them. Germline V CDR1 and CDR2: KGHDR, SFDVKD. The length of the CDR3 is 13 residues. Here the CDR3 reads CATSDGGTYEQFF. DNA for the CDR3: TGTGCCACCAGTGACGGCGGAACCTATGAGCAGTTCTTC.

This clonotype was detected ten times or more. The chain joins TRBV12-3 or TRBV12-4 to TRBJ2-5, with 14 bases aligning to TRBD2. Trimming removed 6 bases from V and 4 bases from J; junction bases left unmatched: 7. This CDR3 contains 16 residues. The CDR3 loop is CASSPGLAGGRETQYF. The CDR3, as DNA: TGTGCCAGCAGCCCTGGACTAGCGGGGGGCCGAGAGACCCAGTACTTC.

The rearrangement joins TRBV12-3 or TRBV12-4 to TRBJ2-7, with a tentative D call TRBD1 (5 bases). The CDR3 is 13 residues long. The ends were cut back, 1 base at V and 2 bases at J, with 6 bases in the middle. Here the CDR3 reads CASSLVDTYEQYF. CDR3 nucleotides: TGTGCCAGCAGTTTAGTGGACACCTACGAGCAGTACTTC.